A selection of T cell receptor beta chains follows, all from one sample in a study of cytomegalovirus exposure and HLA in healthy donors. The assay was immunoSEQ multiplex PCR, and TCRdb's table has in-frame clones only and misses some. The sample has 200,000 to 250,000 clones, roughly 83% seen once. The specimen sequenced was PBMCs. The receptors stem from a woman aged 18-30 years in good health and CMV-seronegative. The CDR3 runs from the conserved cysteine through the conserved F or W. The D gene is left open where the match is weak. Rows may omit the clone size; those that give it use once, few, many or a size class.

CDR3: CASSVEGQFRADTQYF; DNA: TGTGCCAGCAGCGTAGAGGGGCAGTTTAGGGCAGATACGCAGTATTTT; size: .; D: .; J: TRBJ2-3; V: TRBV9
CDR3: CASNNWGQGPRNTIYF; DNA: TGTGCCAGCAACAACTGGGGACAGGGACCGAGAAACACCATATATTTT; size: .; D: TRBD1; J: TRBJ1-3; V: TRBV28
CDR3: CASSPGRQGIGEKLFF; DNA: TGTGCCAGTAGTCCGGGCCGACAGGGAATAGGAGAAAAACTGTTTTTT; size: .; D: TRBD1; J: TRBJ1-4; V: TRBV19
CDR3: CASSHVGSNYGYTF; DNA: TGCGCCAGCTCTCACGTGGGATCTAACTATGGCTACACCTTC; size: .; D: .; J: TRBJ1-2; V: TRBV23-1
CDR3: CASSFGQGLAEQYF; DNA: TGTGCCAGCAGCTTCGGACAGGGTTTGGCCGAGCAGTACTTC; size: .; D: TRBD1; J: TRBJ2-7; V: TRBV7-2
CDR3: CASSRGSNQPQHF; DNA: TGTGCCAGCAGCCGGGGCAGCAATCAGCCCCAGCATTTT; size: .; D: .; J: TRBJ1-5; V: TRBV27
CDR3: CASSNDSWNQPQHF; DNA: TGTGCCAGCAGTAACGACTCGTGGAATCAGCCCCAGCATTTT; size: .; D: .; J: TRBJ1-5; V: TRBV6-5
CDR3: CASRNQGDARETQYF; DNA: TGTGCCAGCAGGAACCAGGGGGATGCGAGAGAGACCCAGTACTTC; size: .; D: TRBD1; J: TRBJ2-5; V: TRBV6-6
CDR3: CASSFGIGGNTIYF; DNA: TGTGCCAGCAGCTTTGGAATCGGTGGAAACACCATATATTTT; size: .; D: .; J: TRBJ1-3; V: TRBV5-6
CDR3: CASSLEFNRESRNEQFF; DNA: TGTGCCAGCAGCTTAGAATTCAACAGGGAATCGCGCAATGAGCAGTTCTTC; size: .; D: .; J: TRBJ2-1; V: TRBV7-9
CDR3: CASSLPTGWSNQPQHF; DNA: TGTGCCAGCAGCTTACCGACAGGGTGGAGCAATCAGCCCCAGCATTTT; size: .; D: TRBD1; J: TRBJ1-5; V: TRBV11-1
CDR3: CASSAGDGEKLFF; DNA: TGTGCCAGCAGTGCTGGGGATGGGGAAAAACTGTTTTTT; size: .; D: .; J: TRBJ1-4; V: TRBV2
CDR3: CASSYRGEGTEAFF; DNA: TGTGCCAGCAGTTACAGAGGAGAAGGCACTGAAGCTTTCTTT; size: once; D: .; J: TRBJ1-1; V: TRBV6-5
CDR3: CASTAGSWGEQYF; DNA: TGTGCCAGCACGGCGGGGTCGTGGGGCGAGCAGTACTTC; size: .; D: .; J: TRBJ2-7; V: TRBV6-1
CDR3: CASSRDRSYGYTF; DNA: TGTGCCAGCAGCCGCGACAGGTCGTATGGCTACACCTTC; size: once; D: .; J: TRBJ1-2; V: TRBV6-5
CDR3: CASRRSPGGQETQYF; DNA: TGCGCCAGCAGGCGAAGTCCGGGGGGGCAAGAGACCCAGTACTTC; size: .; D: TRBD2; J: TRBJ2-5; V: TRBV5-1
CDR3: CASSETGGNQPQHF; DNA: TGTGCCAGCAGTGAGACAGGGGGGAATCAGCCCCAGCATTTT; size: .; D: TRBD1; J: TRBJ1-5; V: TRBV2
CDR3: CASSRTASNQPQHF; DNA: TGCGCCAGCAGTAGGACGGCTAGCAATCAGCCCCAGCATTTT; size: .; D: .; J: TRBJ1-5; V: TRBV10-2
CDR3: CAISDPGKNTEAFF; DNA: TGTGCCATCAGTGACCCCGGGAAGAACACTGAAGCTTTCTTT; size: few; D: .; J: TRBJ1-1; V: TRBV10-3
CDR3: CASSADRENTIYF; DNA: TGTGCCAGCAGCGCGGACAGGGAAAACACCATATATTTT; size: .; D: TRBD1; J: TRBJ1-3; V: TRBV9
CDR3: CASPLRGQGEKLFF; DNA: TGCGCCAGCCCCCTTCGGGGGCAGGGGGAAAAACTGTTTTTT; size: .; D: .; J: TRBJ1-4; V: TRBV5-1
CDR3: CASSISPLWPQHF; DNA: TGCGCCAGCAGCATTTCACCCCTGTGGCCCCAGCATTTT; size: once; D: .; J: TRBJ1-5; V: TRBV5-1
CDR3: CAWSVRRGATDTQYF; DNA: TGTGCCTGGAGTGTAAGGCGGGGAGCCACAGATACGCAGTATTTT; size: once; D: .; J: TRBJ2-3; V: TRBV30
CDR3: CASSDGLAGAYEQYF; DNA: TGTGCCAGCAGTGATGGACTAGCGGGAGCCTACGAGCAGTACTTC; size: .; D: TRBD2; J: TRBJ2-7; V: TRBV6-1
CDR3: CASRTPGQGYTF; DNA: TGTGCCAGCAGAACTCCGGGACAGGGATACACCTTC; size: many; D: TRBD1; J: TRBJ1-2; V: TRBV6-1
CDR3: CASSLRPPDTQYF; DNA: TGTGCCAGCAGCTTAAGGCCGCCGGATACGCAGTATTTT; size: .; D: .; J: TRBJ2-3; V: TRBV7-3
CDR3: CASSLVPATNTEAFF; DNA: TGCGCCAGCAGCTTGGTTCCGGCTACGAACACTGAAGCTTTCTTT; size: .; D: .; J: TRBJ1-1; V: TRBV5-1
CDR3: CASSPPPWRDTEAFF; DNA: TGTGCCAGCAGCCCCCCCCCTTGGAGGGACACTGAAGCTTTCTTT; size: .; D: .; J: TRBJ1-1; V: TRBV6-5
CDR3: CATSEFSSTDTQYF; DNA: TGTGCCACCAGCGAGTTTTCGAGCACAGATACGCAGTATTTT; size: .; D: .; J: TRBJ2-3; V: TRBV15
CDR3: CASLLAGPADTQYF; DNA: TGTGCCAGCCTGTTGGCGGGTCCGGCAGATACGCAGTATTTT; size: .; D: .; J: TRBJ2-3; V: TRBV6-1
CDR3: CASSEDPGAGLFF; DNA: TGTGCCAGCAGTGAAGACCCGGGTGCGGGACTGTTTTTT; size: .; D: .; J: TRBJ1-4; V: TRBV6-1
CDR3: CAWSSSLPLYTF; DNA: TGTGCCTGGAGTTCATCGCTCCCGCTCTACACCTTC; size: .; D: .; J: TRBJ1-2; V: TRBV30
CDR3: CATSTKPAHYFQQYF; DNA: TGTGCCACCAGCACCAAACCAGCGCATTATTTTCAGCAGTACTTC; size: .; D: .; J: TRBJ2-7; V: TRBV15
CDR3: CASSLLGASGNTIYF; DNA: TGCGCCAGCAGCTTATTGGGTGCCTCTGGAAACACCATATATTTT; size: .; D: .; J: TRBJ1-3; V: TRBV5-1
CDR3: CASSTVITEAFF; DNA: TGTGCCAGCAGCACAGTTATCACTGAAGCTTTCTTT; size: .; D: .; J: TRBJ1-1; V: TRBV6-6
CDR3: CASSVGQRNGYTF; DNA: TGTGCCAGCAGCGTGGGACAGCGAAATGGCTACACCTTC; size: .; D: TRBD1; J: TRBJ1-2; V: TRBV9
CDR3: CASRPDRGYGYTF; DNA: TGTGCCAGCAGACCTGACAGGGGCTATGGCTACACCTTC; size: .; D: TRBD1; J: TRBJ1-2; V: TRBV27
CDR3: CASSQTPDRDHEQYF; DNA: TGTGCCAGCAGCCAAACCCCGGACAGGGACCACGAGCAGTACTTC; size: .; D: TRBD1; J: TRBJ2-7; V: TRBV14
CDR3: CASGREWAKNIQYF; DNA: TGTGCCAGCGGGCGGGAGTGGGCCAAAAACATTCAGTACTTC; size: few; D: TRBD2; J: TRBJ2-4; V: TRBV6-1
CDR3: CASSSQGQGNYGYTF; DNA: TGTGCCAGCAGTTCACAGGGGCAGGGGAACTATGGCTACACCTTC; size: .; D: TRBD1; J: TRBJ1-2; V: TRBV28
CDR3: CASSPPARDTQYF; DNA: TGTGCCAGCAGCCCCCCAGCGAGGGATACCCAGTACTTC; size: .; D: .; J: TRBJ2-5; V: TRBV6-5
CDR3: CAWSARRHPRVNTEAFF; DNA: TGTGCCTGGAGTGCGCGACGGCACCCACGGGTGAACACTGAAGCTTTCTTT; size: once; D: .; J: TRBJ1-1; V: TRBV30
CDR3: CASSEGLGDRVFF; DNA: TGTGCCAGCAGTGAAGGTTTAGGGGACAGGGTTTTTTTT; size: .; D: TRBD1; J: TRBJ1-1; V: TRBV2
CDR3: CASRTGRSYNSPLHF; DNA: TGTGCCAGCAGGACAGGGCGCTCCTATAATTCACCCCTCCACTTT; size: .; D: TRBD1; J: TRBJ1-6; V: TRBV28
CDR3: CASSLEGANYGYTF; DNA: TGCGCCAGCAGCTTGGAGGGGGCGAACTATGGCTACACCTTC; size: .; D: TRBD1; J: TRBJ1-2; V: TRBV5-1
CDR3: CASTQQETQYF; DNA: TGTGCCAGCACGCAGCAAGAGACCCAGTACTTC; size: .; D: .; J: TRBJ2-5; V: TRBV2
CDR3: CAWSGQGVFYGYTF; DNA: TGTGCCTGGAGTGGTCAGGGGGTATTCTATGGCTACACCTTC; size: .; D: TRBD1; J: TRBJ1-2; V: TRBV30
CDR3: CASSEGGENSPLHF; DNA: TGTGCCAGCAGTGAAGGAGGGGAGAATTCACCCCTCCACTTT; size: few; D: .; J: TRBJ1-6; V: TRBV2
CDR3: CASSQYGYGNTIYF; DNA: TGTGCCAGCAGCCAATACGGGTATGGAAACACCATATATTTT; size: many; D: .; J: TRBJ1-3; V: TRBV14
CDR3: CASSSGVRGNTEAFF; DNA: TGTGCCAGCAGCTCGGGAGTCCGAGGGAACACTGAAGCTTTCTTT; size: .; D: .; J: TRBJ1-1; V: TRBV11-1
CDR3: CASSLQSPSYEQYF; DNA: TGTGCCAGCAGCTTGCAGAGTCCCTCCTACGAGCAGTACTTC; size: .; D: .; J: TRBJ2-7; V: TRBV5-6
CDR3: CASSPTQDERDPETQYF; DNA: TGTGCCAGCAGTCCTACCCAGGACGAGCGGGATCCGGAGACCCAGTACTTC; size: .; D: TRBD2; J: TRBJ2-5; V: TRBV2
CDR3: CAWSAPGGGFNQPQHF; DNA: TGTGCCTGGAGTGCCCCCGGGGGAGGTTTCAATCAGCCCCAGCATTTT; size: .; D: .; J: TRBJ1-5; V: TRBV30
CDR3: CASGLLRGREQYF; DNA: TGTGCTAGTGGTTTGTTGCGGGGGCGGGAGCAGTACTTC; size: .; D: .; J: TRBJ2-7; V: TRBV12-5
CDR3: CASSSTGVVNEQFF; DNA: TGTGCCAGCAGCTCGACAGGGGTAGTAAATGAGCAGTTCTTC; size: .; D: TRBD1; J: TRBJ2-1; V: TRBV5-6
CDR3: CSVESNTEAFF; DNA: TGCAGCGTTGAGTCGAACACTGAAGCTTTCTTT; size: .; D: .; J: TRBJ1-1; V: TRBV29-1
CDR3: CASSEGLAGEQYF; DNA: TGTGCCAGCAGTGAAGGACTAGCGGGCGAGCAGTACTTC; size: once; D: TRBD2; J: TRBJ2-7; V: TRBV6-1